A single T cell receptor (beta chain) is shown here with its context. This receptor's antigen is unknown. No base qualities exist here, and no much larger clone lies one base off it. Genomic DNA was isolated from the sorted cells so that the TCRbeta CDR3 region could be sequenced. The immunoSEQ Assay was used to sequence the TCRbeta CDR3 regions. TCRdb holds this immuneACCESS table with in-frame rearrangements only. Some clones are missing; in checked studies, unresolved V genes explain under half, and the rest has no known cause. This sample lists some 97,000 clones; 90% were detected once. The biggest ten clones account for roughly 0.3% of the sample. At the junction V is shortened by 0 bases and J by 4 bases, with 14 bases in between. The germline V gene gives CDR1 as SGDLS and CDR2 as YYNGEE. From its cysteine to its phenylalanine, the CDR3 spans 15 amino acids. The only DNA kept is the CDR3, 45 bases in frame from the first base.

The trial excluded patients who had a history of autoimmune disease or were on systemic immunosuppression. Peripheral blood for TCR sequencing was collected from all dose cohorts at baseline, on cycle 4 day 1, and on cycle 7 day 1. Samples were obtained from an open-label, multicenter, first-in-human phase I dose-escalation trial of ivuxolimab. Adults with locally advanced or metastatic melanoma, renal cell, hepatocellular, or head and neck squamous cell carcinoma were enrolled in the trial. Before TCR sequencing, CD4+ T cells and CD8+ T cells were sorted from peripheral blood as separate populations. These data belong to a study of OX40 agonist ivuxolimab in advanced cancers. Context from the whole study: The costimulatory receptor OX40 (CD134) was targeted by ivuxolimab, a fully human IgG2 agonistic monoclonal antibody. Intravenous ivuxolimab was administered to patients every 2 weeks at six dose levels: 0.01, 0.1, 0.3, 1.5, 3 and 10 mg/kg. The dose-escalation cohort was over 70% male with a mean age of 60 years, ranging from roughly 20 to 80. Peripheral TCRbeta sequencing aimed to test whether ivuxolimab altered TCR sequence diversity and caused clonal T-cell expansion. The paper describes the monotherapy dose-escalation part (N of about 47 patients) of the phase I trial of ivuxolimab. Patients were allowed to have had prior anti-PD-1, anti-PD-L1 or anti-CTLA-4 therapy, and less than 45% of the dose-escalation patients had previously received checkpoint inhibitors. Of the roughly 54 dose-escalation patients, hepatocellular carcinoma was present in roughly 19, melanoma in roughly 15, renal cell carcinoma in 9 and head and neck cancer in 9. Partial responses occurred in three dose-escalation patients, of whom one had hepatocellular carcinoma and two had cutaneous melanoma.

The research as a whole found: In the 0.1-3.0 mg/kg groups, partial responders were among the patients with the lowest normalized peripheral clonal expansion, particularly in CD8+ T cells. After ivuxolimab, expanded clones were on average more numerous among CD8+ T cells than among CD4+ T cells. Low levels of normalized T-cell clonal expansion were also seen in some nonresponding patients. The antigen specificity of the clonally expanded peripheral T cells was not determined. At doses of 0.1 to 3.0 mg/kg, clonal expansion of both CD4+ and CD8+ blood T cells was observed from baseline to week 6.

The sequence came from an adult with an advanced solid tumor such as melanoma, head and neck, liver or kidney cancer. The V and J segments used are TRBV9 and TRBJ2-7, with no reliable assignment of the D segment. The starting material was CD4+ or CD8+ T cells sorted from blood, obtained in a trial of the OX40 agonist ivuxolimab. For the CDR3, the sequence is CASSVGPTLGYEQYF. The base sequence is TGTGCCAGCAGCGTAGGACCAACCCTCGGATACGAGCAGTACTTC.